These T cell receptor beta chains were read from a single sample in a study of PD-L1 blockade in urothelial cancer. Sequencing was performed with immunoSEQ multiplex PCR; in TCRdb, only in-frame clones are kept and a portion is missing. The sample shows 90,000 to 130,000 clones, 91% of them seen only once. The material was PBMCs, obtained around atezolizumab (anti-PD-L1) treatment. These receptors originate from a man aged 55 to 69 with urothelial cancer. Both conserved end residues are part of each CDR3. A D gene is named only where the DNA matches it firmly. Rows give clone size only sometimes, using once, few, many, or a class for an expanded clone.

D gene: NA; V gene: TRBV2; J gene: TRBJ1-5; clone size: NA; CDR3 DNA: TGTGCCAGCAGGCGACAGCCCCAGCAGCCCCAGCATTTT; CDR3 protein: CASRRQPQQPQHF
D gene: TRBD1; V gene: TRBV5-1; J gene: TRBJ2-5; clone size: NA; CDR3 DNA: TGCGCCAGCAGCTTACAGGGGAACGACGAGACCCAGTACTTC; CDR3 protein: CASSLQGNDETQYF
D gene: NA; V gene: TRBV27; J gene: TRBJ2-2; clone size: NA; CDR3 DNA: TGTGCCAGCAGTTTATACAGGAACACCGGGGAGCTGTTTTTT; CDR3 protein: CASSLYRNTGELFF
D gene: NA; V gene: TRBV5-5; J gene: TRBJ2-2; clone size: once; CDR3 DNA: TGTGCCAGCAGCAGCGGCGGAATTAACACCGGGGAGCTGTTTTTT; CDR3 protein: CASSSGGINTGELFF
D gene: TRBD1; V gene: TRBV19; J gene: TRBJ2-3; clone size: NA; CDR3 DNA: TGTGCCAGTAGTACCGGACAGGGGTGGGGACCAGATACGCAGTATTTT; CDR3 protein: CASSTGQGWGPDTQYF
D gene: TRBD1; V gene: TRBV28; J gene: TRBJ2-7; clone size: NA; CDR3 DNA: TGTGCCAGCAGTCTGACAGGGGAATACTACGAGCAGTACTTC; CDR3 protein: CASSLTGEYYEQYF
D gene: TRBD2; V gene: TRBV28; J gene: TRBJ2-1; clone size: NA; CDR3 DNA: TGTGCCAGCAGTTTATTGGGCGGGAGGGCCGTCAATGAGCAGTTCTTC; CDR3 protein: CASSLLGGRAVNEQFF
D gene: TRBD1; V gene: TRBV5-1; J gene: TRBJ2-5; clone size: NA; CDR3 DNA: TGCGCCAGCAGCGCCGGGACAGGATGGGAGACCCAGTACTTC; CDR3 protein: CASSAGTGWETQYF
D gene: NA; V gene: TRBV5-1; J gene: TRBJ2-2; clone size: NA; CDR3 DNA: TGCGCCAGCAGCTTGGCCGGTCGCGGGACCGGGGAGCTGTTTTTT; CDR3 protein: CASSLAGRGTGELFF
D gene: NA; V gene: TRBV29-1; J gene: TRBJ2-2; clone size: NA; CDR3 DNA: TGCAGCGTTGACGGGGTGAACACCGGGGAGCTGTTTTTT; CDR3 protein: CSVDGVNTGELFF
D gene: NA; V gene: TRBV10-3; J gene: TRBJ2-3; clone size: NA; CDR3 DNA: TGTGCCATCAGTGAAGGTGGGGGCCCAGATACGCAGTATTTT; CDR3 protein: CAISEGGGPDTQYF
D gene: NA; V gene: TRBV7-2; J gene: TRBJ2-2; clone size: NA; CDR3 DNA: TGTGCCAGCAGCTTAGCGGGGACGCGGGGCACCGGGGAGCTGTTTTTT; CDR3 protein: CASSLAGTRGTGELFF
D gene: TRBD1; V gene: TRBV25-1; J gene: TRBJ1-1; clone size: once; CDR3 DNA: TGTGCCAGCAGCCGGACAGGGGACACTGAAGCTTTCTTT; CDR3 protein: CASSRTGDTEAFF
D gene: NA; V gene: TRBV29-1; J gene: TRBJ1-1; clone size: NA; CDR3 DNA: TGCAGCGTTCGCCCGGACACTGAAGCTTTCTTT; CDR3 protein: CSVRPDTEAFF
D gene: TRBD2; V gene: TRBV25-1; J gene: TRBJ2-3; clone size: NA; CDR3 DNA: TGTGCCAGCAGTGAACCTCCGAGCGGGGGGCAGCGGGATACGCAGTATTTT; CDR3 protein: CASSEPPSGGQRDTQYF
D gene: NA; V gene: TRBV11-3; J gene: TRBJ2-7; clone size: NA; CDR3 DNA: TGTGCCAGCAGCTTTAGATGGGGCGACGAGCAGTACTTC; CDR3 protein: CASSFRWGDEQYF
D gene: TRBD2; V gene: TRBV15; J gene: TRBJ2-2; clone size: NA; CDR3 DNA: TGTGCCACCAGCAGACGACTAGCGGGCACCGGGGAGCTGTTTTTT; CDR3 protein: CATSRRLAGTGELFF
D gene: NA; V gene: TRBV7-2; J gene: TRBJ2-7; clone size: once; CDR3 DNA: TGTGCCAGCAGCTTGGCTAGGAACACTTACGAGCAGTACTTC; CDR3 protein: CASSLARNTYEQYF
D gene: TRBD1; V gene: TRBV7-2; J gene: TRBJ1-4; clone size: NA; CDR3 DNA: TGTGCCAGCAGTTCCGGGACAGCTAATGAAAAACTGTTTTTT; CDR3 protein: CASSSGTANEKLFF
D gene: TRBD1; V gene: TRBV2; J gene: TRBJ2-1; clone size: NA; CDR3 DNA: TGTGCCAGCAGTACCGGGACAGTCTACAATGAGCAGTTCTTC; CDR3 protein: CASSTGTVYNEQFF
D gene: TRBD1; V gene: TRBV6-6; J gene: TRBJ1-5; clone size: NA; CDR3 DNA: TGTGCCAGCAGTTACAACAGGGGAGCGGCGCAGCCCCAGCATTTT; CDR3 protein: CASSYNRGAAQPQHF
D gene: TRBD2; V gene: TRBV5-1; J gene: TRBJ2-7; clone size: once; CDR3 DNA: TGCGCCAGCAGCTTCTCGGGCGGGGGGGACGAGCAGTACTTC; CDR3 protein: CASSFSGGGDEQYF
D gene: NA; V gene: TRBV7-9; J gene: TRBJ2-7; clone size: once; CDR3 DNA: TGTGCCAGCAGCGTAACTGTAACTACAGGGATCCCCTACGAGCAGTACTTC; CDR3 protein: CASSVTVTTGIPYEQYF
D gene: NA; V gene: TRBV10-3; J gene: TRBJ1-6; clone size: NA; CDR3 DNA: TGTGCCATCACGGAGGGTGGTGGCTCACCCCTCCACTTT; CDR3 protein: CAITEGGGSPLHF
D gene: TRBD1; V gene: TRBV5-6; J gene: TRBJ2-6; clone size: NA; CDR3 DNA: TGTGCCAGCAGCGGAATTACAGGGGGGCGATCTTTCGTCCTGACTTTC; CDR3 protein: CASSGITGGRSFVLTF
D gene: TRBD1; V gene: TRBV6-6; J gene: TRBJ1-2; clone size: NA; CDR3 DNA: TGTGCCACGGAAACAGGGGGAGGGGGCTACACCTTC; CDR3 protein: CATETGGGGYTF
D gene: NA; V gene: TRBV4-3; J gene: TRBJ2-2; clone size: NA; CDR3 DNA: TGCGCCAGCAGCCAGGTGGAGGGTTACACCGGGGAGCTGTTTTTT; CDR3 protein: CASSQVEGYTGELFF
D gene: TRBD1; V gene: TRBV5-1; J gene: TRBJ2-7; clone size: once; CDR3 DNA: TGCGCCAGCAGCTTGGACAGGGGCGACGAGCAGTACTTC; CDR3 protein: CASSLDRGDEQYF
D gene: TRBD2; V gene: TRBV7-2; J gene: TRBJ2-5; clone size: NA; CDR3 DNA: TGTGCCAGCAGCTTAGGTGGACTAGCGGGGGGGCAGGAGACCCAGTACTTC; CDR3 protein: CASSLGGLAGGQETQYF
D gene: TRBD2; V gene: TRBV6-5; J gene: TRBJ2-5; clone size: once; CDR3 DNA: TGTGCCAGCACGAGTAGCGGGGGGGTTGGGGAGACCCAGTACTTC; CDR3 protein: CASTSSGGVGETQYF
D gene: NA; V gene: TRBV9; J gene: TRBJ2-5; clone size: NA; CDR3 DNA: TGTGCCAGCAGCGTGGGAGCGGGTAACCAAGAGACCCAGTACTTC; CDR3 protein: CASSVGAGNQETQYF